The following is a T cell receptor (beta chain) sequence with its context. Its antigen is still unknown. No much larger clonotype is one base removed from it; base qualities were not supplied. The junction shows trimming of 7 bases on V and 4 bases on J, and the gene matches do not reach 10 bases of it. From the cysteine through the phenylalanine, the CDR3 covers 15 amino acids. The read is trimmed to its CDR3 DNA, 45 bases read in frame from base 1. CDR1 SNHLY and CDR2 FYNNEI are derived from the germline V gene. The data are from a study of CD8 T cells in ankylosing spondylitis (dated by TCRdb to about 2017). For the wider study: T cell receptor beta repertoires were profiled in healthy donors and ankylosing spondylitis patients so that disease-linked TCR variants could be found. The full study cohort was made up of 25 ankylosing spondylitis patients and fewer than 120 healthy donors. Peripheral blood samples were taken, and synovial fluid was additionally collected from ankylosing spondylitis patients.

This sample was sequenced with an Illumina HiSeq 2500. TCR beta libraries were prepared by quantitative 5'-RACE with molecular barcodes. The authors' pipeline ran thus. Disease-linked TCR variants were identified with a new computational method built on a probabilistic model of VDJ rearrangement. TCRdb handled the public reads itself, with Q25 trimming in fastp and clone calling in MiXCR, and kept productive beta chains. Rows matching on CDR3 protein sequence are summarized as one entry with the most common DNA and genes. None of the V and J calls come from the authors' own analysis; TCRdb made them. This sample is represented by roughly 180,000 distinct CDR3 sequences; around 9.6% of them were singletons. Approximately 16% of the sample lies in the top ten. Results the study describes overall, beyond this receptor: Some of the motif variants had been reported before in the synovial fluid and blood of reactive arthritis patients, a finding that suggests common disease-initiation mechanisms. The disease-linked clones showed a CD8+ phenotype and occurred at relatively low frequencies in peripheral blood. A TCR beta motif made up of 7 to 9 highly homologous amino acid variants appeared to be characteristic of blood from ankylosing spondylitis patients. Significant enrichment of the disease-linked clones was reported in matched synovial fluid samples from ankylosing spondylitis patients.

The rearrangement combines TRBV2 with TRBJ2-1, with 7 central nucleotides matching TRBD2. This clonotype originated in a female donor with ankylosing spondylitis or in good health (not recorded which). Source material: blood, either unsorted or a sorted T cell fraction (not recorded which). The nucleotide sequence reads TGTGCCAGCACCGAAGGGCTAGCGGTGTACAATGAGCAGTTCTTC. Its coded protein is CASTEGLAVYNEQFF.